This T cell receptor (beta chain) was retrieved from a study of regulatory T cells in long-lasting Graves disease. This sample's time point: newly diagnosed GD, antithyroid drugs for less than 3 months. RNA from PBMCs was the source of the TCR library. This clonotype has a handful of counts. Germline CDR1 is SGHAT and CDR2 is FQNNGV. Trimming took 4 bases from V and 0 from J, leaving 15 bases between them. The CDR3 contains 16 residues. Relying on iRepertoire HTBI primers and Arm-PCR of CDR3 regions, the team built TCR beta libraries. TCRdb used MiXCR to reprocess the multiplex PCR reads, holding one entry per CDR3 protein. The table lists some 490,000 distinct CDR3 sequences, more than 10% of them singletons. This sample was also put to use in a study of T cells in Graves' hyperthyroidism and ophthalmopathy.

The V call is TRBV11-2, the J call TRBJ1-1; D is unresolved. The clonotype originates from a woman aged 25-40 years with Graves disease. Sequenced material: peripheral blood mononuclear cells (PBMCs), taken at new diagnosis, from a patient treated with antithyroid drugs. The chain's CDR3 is CASSYRPSTMNTEAFF. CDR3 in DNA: TGTGCCAGCAGCTACCGGCCATCCACAATGAACACTGAAGCTTTCTTT.